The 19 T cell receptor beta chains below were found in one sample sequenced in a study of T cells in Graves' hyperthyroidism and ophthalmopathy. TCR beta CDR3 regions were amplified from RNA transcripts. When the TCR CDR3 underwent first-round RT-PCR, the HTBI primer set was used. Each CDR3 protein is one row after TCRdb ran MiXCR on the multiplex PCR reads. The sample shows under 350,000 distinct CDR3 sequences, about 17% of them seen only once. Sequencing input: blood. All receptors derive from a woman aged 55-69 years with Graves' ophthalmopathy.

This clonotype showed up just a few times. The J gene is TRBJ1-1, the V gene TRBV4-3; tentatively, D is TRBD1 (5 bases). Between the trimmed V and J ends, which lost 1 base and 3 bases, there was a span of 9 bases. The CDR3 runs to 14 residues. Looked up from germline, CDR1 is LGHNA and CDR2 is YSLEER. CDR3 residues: CASSQVGGHTEAFF. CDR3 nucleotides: TGCGCCAGCAGCCAAGTGGGGGGACACACTGAAGCTTTCTTT.

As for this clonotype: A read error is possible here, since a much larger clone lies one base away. CDR3 sequence reads: CASSLDAVINGQFF. CDR3 in DNA: TGTGCCAGCAGCTTAGATGCCGTCATCAATGGGCAGTTCTTC. The chain employs TRBV7-2 and TRBJ2-1; no clear D. This CDR3 has 14 residues. Germline loops: CDR1 SGHTA, CDR2 FQGNSA.

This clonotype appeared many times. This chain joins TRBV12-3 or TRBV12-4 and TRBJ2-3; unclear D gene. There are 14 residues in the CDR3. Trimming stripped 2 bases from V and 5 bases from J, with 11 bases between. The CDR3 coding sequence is TGTGCCAGCAGTTTAACCGGGCAAGGAGATACGCAGTATTTT. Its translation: CASSLTGQGDTQYF.

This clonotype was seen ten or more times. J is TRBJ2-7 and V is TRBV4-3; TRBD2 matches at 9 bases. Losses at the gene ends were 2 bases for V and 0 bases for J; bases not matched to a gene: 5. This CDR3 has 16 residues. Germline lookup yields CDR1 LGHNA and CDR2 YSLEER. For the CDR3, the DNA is TGCGCCAGCAGCCAAATCCTAGCGGGGAGCTCCTACGAGCAGTACTTC. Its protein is CASSQILAGSSYEQYF.

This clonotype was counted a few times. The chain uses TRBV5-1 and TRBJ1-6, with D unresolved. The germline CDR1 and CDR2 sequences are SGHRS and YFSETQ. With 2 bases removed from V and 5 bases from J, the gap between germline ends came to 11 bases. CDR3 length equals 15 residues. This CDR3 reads CASSLLGSDNSPLHF. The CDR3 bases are TGCGCCAGCAGCTTATTAGGAAGCGATAATTCACCCCTCCACTTT.

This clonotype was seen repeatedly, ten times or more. CDR3 sequence reads: CASRANDVGEQYF. The CDR3 nucleotides are TGTGCCAGCAGGGCTAACGACGTAGGCGAGCAGTACTTC. The chain employs TRBV2 and TRBJ2-7, with D hard to call. This CDR3 has 13 residues. The V end lost 6 bases, the J end lost 6 bases, and 15 bases lay between the germline ends. Germline V gives CDR1 SNHLY, CDR2 FYNNEI.

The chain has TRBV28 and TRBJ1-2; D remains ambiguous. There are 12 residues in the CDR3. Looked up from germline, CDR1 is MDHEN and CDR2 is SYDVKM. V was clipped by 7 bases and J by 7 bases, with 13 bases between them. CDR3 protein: CASNEAEGGYTF. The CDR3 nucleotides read TGTGCCAGCAATGAGGCAGAAGGTGGCTACACCTTC.

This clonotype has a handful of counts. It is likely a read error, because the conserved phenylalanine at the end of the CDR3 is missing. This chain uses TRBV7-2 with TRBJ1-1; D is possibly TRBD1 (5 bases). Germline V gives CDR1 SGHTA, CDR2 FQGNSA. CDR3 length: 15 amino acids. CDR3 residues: CAGSLRRGSYTEAFL. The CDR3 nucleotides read TGTGCCGGCAGCTTAAGGAGGGGAAGCTACACTGAAGCTTTCCTT.

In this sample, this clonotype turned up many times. The CDR3 region is CASSTVGTSGGRDEQFF. In nucleotides, the CDR3 is TGTGCCAGCAGCACCGTGGGGACTAGCGGGGGGAGGGATGAGCAGTTCTTC. The chain employs TRBV7-2 and TRBJ2-1; 15 bases are a match to TRBD2. This CDR3 spans 17 amino acids. Germline V CDR1 and CDR2: SGHTA, FQGNSA. Trimming removed 5 bases from V and 8 bases from J; junction bases left unmatched: 10.

The CDR3 region is CASSLVQANSGNTIYF. The DNA for the CDR3 is TGCGCCAGCAGCTTGGTACAGGCCAACTCTGGAAACACCATATATTTT. The chain combines TRBV5-1 with TRBJ1-3; possibly TRBD1 for D (5 bases). V gave up 0 bases and J gave up 0 bases, with 10 bases separating them. Germline V gene data show CDR1 as SGHRS and CDR2 as YFSETQ. The CDR3 consists of 16 residues.

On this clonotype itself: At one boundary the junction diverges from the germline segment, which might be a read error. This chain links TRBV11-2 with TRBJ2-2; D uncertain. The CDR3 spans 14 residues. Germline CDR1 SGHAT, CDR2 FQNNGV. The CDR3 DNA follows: TGTGCCAGCGGCTTAGCCAGGCCCACCGGGGAGCTGTTTTTT. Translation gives CASGLARPTGELFF.

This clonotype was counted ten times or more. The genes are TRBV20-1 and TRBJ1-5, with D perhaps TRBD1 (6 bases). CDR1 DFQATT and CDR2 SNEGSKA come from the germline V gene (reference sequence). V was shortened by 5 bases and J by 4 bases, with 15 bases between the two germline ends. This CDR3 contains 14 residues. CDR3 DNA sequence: TGCAGTGCTGAGGGACACCTTGGGAATCAGCCCCAGCATTTT. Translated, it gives CSAEGHLGNQPQHF.

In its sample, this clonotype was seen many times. Here the CDR3 DNA reads TGTGCCTGGAGTGGAACGACAGGATACGAGCAGTACTTC. It encodes CAWSGTTGYEQYF. The chain uses TRBV30 and TRBJ2-7; tentative D call: TRBD1 (6 bases). V was cut by 1 base and J by 4 bases, with 11 bases left in between. CDR1 and CDR2 (germline): GTSNPN, SVGIG (reference sequence). The CDR3 covers 13 residues.

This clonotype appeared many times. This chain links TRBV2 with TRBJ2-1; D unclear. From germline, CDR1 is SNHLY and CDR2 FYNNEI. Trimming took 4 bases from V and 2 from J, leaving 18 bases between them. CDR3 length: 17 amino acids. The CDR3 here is CASSGRQARVTYNEQFF. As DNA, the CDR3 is TGTGCCAGCAGTGGTAGACAAGCACGAGTTACCTACAATGAGCAGTTCTTC. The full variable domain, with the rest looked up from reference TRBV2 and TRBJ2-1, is EPEVTQTPSHQVTQMGQEVILRCVPISNHLYFYWYRQILGQKVEFLVSFYNNEISEKSEIFDDQFSVERPDGSNFTLKIRSTKLEDSAMYFCASSGRQARVTYNEQFFGPGTRLTVL.

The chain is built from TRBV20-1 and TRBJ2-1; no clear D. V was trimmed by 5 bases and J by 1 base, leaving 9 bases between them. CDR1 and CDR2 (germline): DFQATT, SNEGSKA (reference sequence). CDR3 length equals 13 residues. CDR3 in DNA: TGCAGTGCTCCCCCCCATTCCTACAATGAGCAGTTCTTC. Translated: CSAPPHSYNEQFF.

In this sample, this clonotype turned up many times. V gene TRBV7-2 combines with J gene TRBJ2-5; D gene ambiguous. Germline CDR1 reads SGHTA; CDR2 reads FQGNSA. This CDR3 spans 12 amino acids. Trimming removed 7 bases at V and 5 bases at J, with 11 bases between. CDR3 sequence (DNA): TGTGCCAGCAACCTCCGGATGGAGACCCAGTACTTC. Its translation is CASNLRMETQYF.

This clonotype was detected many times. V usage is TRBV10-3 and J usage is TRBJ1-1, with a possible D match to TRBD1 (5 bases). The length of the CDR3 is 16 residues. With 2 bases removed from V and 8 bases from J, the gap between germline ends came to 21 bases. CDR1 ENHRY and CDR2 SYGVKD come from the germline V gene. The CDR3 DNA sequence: TGTGCCATCAGTGAGCCCCAGGGAAGGACTGCAGGGGAAGCTTTCTTT. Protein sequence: CAISEPQGRTAGEAFF.

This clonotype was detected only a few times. CDR3 region: CASREDTYEQYF. Here the CDR3 DNA reads TGTGCCAGCAGAGAGGACACCTACGAGCAGTACTTC. The rearrangement uses TRBV2 and TRBJ2-7, with D perhaps TRBD1 (5 bases). Deletions cut 6 bases from V and 2 bases from J, with 8 bases between. Per the germline V gene, CDR1 is SNHLY and CDR2 is FYNNEI. This CDR3 has 12 amino acids.

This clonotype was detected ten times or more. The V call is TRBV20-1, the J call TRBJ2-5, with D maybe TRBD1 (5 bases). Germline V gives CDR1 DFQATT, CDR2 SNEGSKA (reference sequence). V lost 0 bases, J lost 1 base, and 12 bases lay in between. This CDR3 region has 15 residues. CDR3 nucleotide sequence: TGCAGTGCTAGAGACCCGACAGAACTCCAAGAGACCCAGTACTTC. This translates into CSARDPTELQETQYF.